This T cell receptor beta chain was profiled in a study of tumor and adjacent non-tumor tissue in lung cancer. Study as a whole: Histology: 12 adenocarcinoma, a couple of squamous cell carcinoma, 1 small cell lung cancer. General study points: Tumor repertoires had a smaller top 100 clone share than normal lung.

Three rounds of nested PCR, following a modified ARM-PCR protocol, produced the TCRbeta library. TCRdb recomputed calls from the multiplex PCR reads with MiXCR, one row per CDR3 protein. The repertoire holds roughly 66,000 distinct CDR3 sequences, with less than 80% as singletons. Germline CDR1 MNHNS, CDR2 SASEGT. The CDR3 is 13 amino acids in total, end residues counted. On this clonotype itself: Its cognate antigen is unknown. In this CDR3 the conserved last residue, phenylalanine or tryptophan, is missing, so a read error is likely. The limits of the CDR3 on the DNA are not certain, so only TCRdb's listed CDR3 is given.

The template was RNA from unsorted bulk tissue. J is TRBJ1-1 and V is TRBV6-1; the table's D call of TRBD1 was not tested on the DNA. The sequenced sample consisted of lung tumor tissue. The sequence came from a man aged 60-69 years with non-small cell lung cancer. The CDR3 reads CASTSRVNTEAIV.